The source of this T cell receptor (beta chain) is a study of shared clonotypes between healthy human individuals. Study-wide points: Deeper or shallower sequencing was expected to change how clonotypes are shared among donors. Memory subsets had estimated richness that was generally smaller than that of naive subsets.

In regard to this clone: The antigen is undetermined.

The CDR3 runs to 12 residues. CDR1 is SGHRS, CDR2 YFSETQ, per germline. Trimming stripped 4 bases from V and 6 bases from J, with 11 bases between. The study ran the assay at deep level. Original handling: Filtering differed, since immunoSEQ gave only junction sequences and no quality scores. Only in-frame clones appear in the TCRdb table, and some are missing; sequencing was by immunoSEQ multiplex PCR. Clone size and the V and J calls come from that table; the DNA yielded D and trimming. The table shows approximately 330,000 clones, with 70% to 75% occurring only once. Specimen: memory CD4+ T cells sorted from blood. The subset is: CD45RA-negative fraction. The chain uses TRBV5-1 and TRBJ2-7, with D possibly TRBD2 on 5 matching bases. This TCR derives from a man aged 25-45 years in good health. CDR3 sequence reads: CASSPGKGEQYF. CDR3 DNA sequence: TGCGCCAGCAGCCCGGGAAAAGGCGAGCAGTACTTC.